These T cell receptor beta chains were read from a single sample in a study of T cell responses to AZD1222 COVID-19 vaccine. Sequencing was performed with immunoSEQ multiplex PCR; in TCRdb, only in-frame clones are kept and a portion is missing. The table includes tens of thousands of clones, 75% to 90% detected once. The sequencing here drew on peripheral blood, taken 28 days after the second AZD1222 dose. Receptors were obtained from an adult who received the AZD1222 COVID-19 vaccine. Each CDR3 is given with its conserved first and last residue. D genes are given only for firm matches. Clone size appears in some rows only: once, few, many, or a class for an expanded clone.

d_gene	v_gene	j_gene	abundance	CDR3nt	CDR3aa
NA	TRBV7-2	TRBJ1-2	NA	TGTGCCAGCAGCTTAGCGGGAGGCTACACCTTC	CASSLAGGYTF
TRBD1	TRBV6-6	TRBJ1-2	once	TGTGCCAGCACCGCAGGGGGCAATGGCTACACCTTC	CASTAGGNGYTF
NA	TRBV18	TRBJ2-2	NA	TGTGCCAGCTCACCAATTTCCCCCGGGGAGCTGTTTTTT	CASSPISPGELFF
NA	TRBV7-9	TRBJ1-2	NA	TGTGCCAGCAGCTCCAGGACTAACTACTATGGCTACACCTTC	CASSSRTNYYGYTF
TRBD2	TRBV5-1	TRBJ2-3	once	TGCGCCAGCAGCTTCGGGCCTAGCGGGGGGCACACAGATACGCAGTATTTT	CASSFGPSGGHTDTQYF
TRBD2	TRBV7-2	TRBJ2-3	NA	TGTGCCAGCAGCTTAGTAGGCGGGAGGGCCCCAGATACGCAGTATTTT	CASSLVGGRAPDTQYF
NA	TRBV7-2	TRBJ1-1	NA	TGTGCCAGCAGCACCGACCAATCCCCCTACACTGAAGCTTTCTTT	CASSTDQSPYTEAFF
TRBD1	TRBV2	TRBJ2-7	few	TGTGCCAGCAATGGACAGGGAGCGGCCTACTCCTACGAGCAGTACTTC	CASNGQGAAYSYEQYF
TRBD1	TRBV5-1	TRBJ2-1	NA	TGCGCCAGCAGCTTAGAGGGGGCTGCCTACAATGAGCAGTTCTTC	CASSLEGAAYNEQFF
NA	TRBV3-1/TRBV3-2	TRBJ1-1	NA	TGTGCCAGCAGCCAGAGTGGGGGCGTGAACACTGAAGCTTTCTTT	CASSQSGGVNTEAFF
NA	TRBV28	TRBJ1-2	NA	TGTGCCACCATACCCGGGTGGGGGACCTATGGCTACACCTTC	CATIPGWGTYGYTF
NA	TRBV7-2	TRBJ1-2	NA	TGTGCCAGCAGCCCTGGATTGACCCGGAACTATGGCTACACCTTC	CASSPGLTRNYGYTF
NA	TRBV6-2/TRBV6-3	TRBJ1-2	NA	TGTGCCAGCAGCTCCCAGGGGACCTATGGCTACACCTTC	CASSSQGTYGYTF
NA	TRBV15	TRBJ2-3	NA	TGTGCCACCAGCGCCCGGACACAAACAGATACGCAGTATTTT	CATSARTQTDTQYF
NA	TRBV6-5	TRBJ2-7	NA	TGTGCCAGCAAGGGAGGACAGTCCTACGAGCAGTACTTC	CASKGGQSYEQYF
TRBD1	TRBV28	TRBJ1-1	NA	TGTGCCAGCAGTTTACCGACAGGGGGCGAAGCTTTCTTT	CASSLPTGGEAFF
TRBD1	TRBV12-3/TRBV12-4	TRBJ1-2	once	TGTGCCAGCAGGCCACAGGGGCACTATGGCTACACCTTC	CASRPQGHYGYTF
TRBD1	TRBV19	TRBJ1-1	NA	TGTGCCAGTAGCCGGGGACAGGTGAACACTGAAGCTTTCTTT	CASSRGQVNTEAFF
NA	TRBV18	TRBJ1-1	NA	TGTGCCAGCTCACCTTCGACACCCGAGAACGGGAGAGCTTTCTTT	CASSPSTPENGRAFF
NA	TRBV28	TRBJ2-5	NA	TGTGCCAGCAGTCGAGGGGGAACCCAAGAGACCCAGTACTTC	CASSRGGTQETQYF
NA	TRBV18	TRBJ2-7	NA	TGTGCCAGCTCACCAGGGCAGGATCGGGTGCAGTACTTC	CASSPGQDRVQYF
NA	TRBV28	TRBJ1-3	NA	TGTGCCAGCAGTTGGGCTGGAAACACCATATATTTT	CASSWAGNTIYF
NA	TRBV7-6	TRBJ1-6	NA	TGTGCCAGCAGCTTACGGCATTCGAGCTCCTATAATTCACCCCTCCACTTT	CASSLRHSSSYNSPLHF
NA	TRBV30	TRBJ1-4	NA	TGTGCCTGGAGTGTGATGGGGGCCCGGTTTGAAAAACTGTTTTTT	CAWSVMGARFEKLFF
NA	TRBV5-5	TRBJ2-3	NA	TGTGCCAGCAGCTTGTCTGGGGTTGGTAGCAGGGCCACCACAGATACGCAGTATTTT	CASSLSGVGSRATTDTQYF
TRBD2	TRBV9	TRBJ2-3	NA	TGTGCCAGCAGCTTCGGGGGGTTCACAGATACGCAGTATTTT	CASSFGGFTDTQYF
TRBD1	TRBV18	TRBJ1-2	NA	TGTGCCAGCTCACCCGACAGGGTGTATGGCTACACCTTC	CASSPDRVYGYTF
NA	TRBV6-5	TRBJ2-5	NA	TGTGCCAGCAGTTACCACCCAACAGGGAAAGAGACCCAGTACTTC	CASSYHPTGKETQYF
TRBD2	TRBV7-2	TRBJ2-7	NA	TGTGCCAGCAGCTTAGGCGCTAGCGGGAGTAAGGAGCAGTACTTC	CASSLGASGSKEQYF
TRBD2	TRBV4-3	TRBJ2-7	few	TGCGCCAGCAGCCAAGATATCGGACTAGCGAGCTACGAGCAGTACTTC	CASSQDIGLASYEQYF
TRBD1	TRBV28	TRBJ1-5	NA	TGTGCCACCGCCAGGGGGTACGAGCAGCCCCAGCATTTT	CATARGYEQPQHF
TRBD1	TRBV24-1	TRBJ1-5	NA	TGTGCCACCAGTGAGCATGCCGGGACAGGGGATCAGCCCCAGCATTTT	CATSEHAGTGDQPQHF
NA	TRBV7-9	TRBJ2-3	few	TGTGCCAGCAGCTTAGGAGCAGATACGCAGTATTTT	CASSLGADTQYF
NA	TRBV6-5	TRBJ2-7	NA	TGTGCCAGCAGCCCGGGACCGAACTCCTACGAGCAGTACTTC	CASSPGPNSYEQYF
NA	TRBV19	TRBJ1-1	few	TGTGCCAGTAGATCCTGGACAGCTAGTAAAATGAACACTGAAGCTTTCTTT	CASRSWTASKMNTEAFF
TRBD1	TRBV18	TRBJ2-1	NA	TGTGCCAGCTCAACAACCGGGACAGCCTCCTACAATGAGCAGTTCTTC	CASSTTGTASYNEQFF
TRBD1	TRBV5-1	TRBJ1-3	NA	TGCGCCAGCAGCCCGGGACAGAGTGGAAACACCATATATTTT	CASSPGQSGNTIYF
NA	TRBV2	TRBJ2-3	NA	TGTGCCACCCGAGTTGGAAGCACAGATACGCAGTATTTT	CATRVGSTDTQYF
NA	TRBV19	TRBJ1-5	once	TGTGCCAGTGAGCGGGGGGGAACGCGGCAGCCCCAGCATTTT	CASERGGTRQPQHF
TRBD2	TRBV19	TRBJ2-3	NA	TGTGCCAGTAGTCGGGGGACTAACCGTGCTAGCACAGATACGCAGTATTTT	CASSRGTNRASTDTQYF
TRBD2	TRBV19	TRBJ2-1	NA	TGTGCCAGTAGTATGTCCCCCCTAGCGGGAGGGGGTGAGCAGTTCTTC	CASSMSPLAGGGEQFF
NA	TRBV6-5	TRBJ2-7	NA	TGTGCCAGCAGTTACTCGATGAAGGGCTCCTACGAGCAGTACTTC	CASSYSMKGSYEQYF
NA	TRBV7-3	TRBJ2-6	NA	TGTGCCAGCAGCCGATCTGGGGCCAACGTCCTGACTTTC	CASSRSGANVLTF
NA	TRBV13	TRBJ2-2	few	TGTGCCAGCAGCCACCGGACCCACTCCGGGGAGCTGTTTTTT	CASSHRTHSGELFF
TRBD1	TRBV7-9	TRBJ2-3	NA	TGTGCCAGCAGCCCAGGACAGGGGGCAGATACGCAGTATTTT	CASSPGQGADTQYF
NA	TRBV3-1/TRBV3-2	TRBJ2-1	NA	TGTGCCAGCAGCCCCCAGACAGGCAATGAGCAGTTCTTC	CASSPQTGNEQFF
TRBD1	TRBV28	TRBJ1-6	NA	TGTGCCACCCTTACAGGGGGCGCAGGTAATTCACCCCTCCACTTT	CATLTGGAGNSPLHF
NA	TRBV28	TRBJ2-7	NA	TGTGCCAGCAGTTCCCCGGGACACACCTACGAGCAGTACTTC	CASSSPGHTYEQYF
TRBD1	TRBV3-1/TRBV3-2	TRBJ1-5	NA	TGTGCCAGCAGCCCACGGGGACAGGGCAGCAATCAGCCCCAGCATTTT	CASSPRGQGSNQPQHF
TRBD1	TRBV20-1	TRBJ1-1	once	TGCAGTGCTCCCGGGACAGCTGAAGCTTTCTTT	CSAPGTAEAFF
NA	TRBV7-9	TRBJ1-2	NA	TGTGCCAGCAGCTTACCTGACAGGCCGTATGGCTACACCTTC	CASSLPDRPYGYTF
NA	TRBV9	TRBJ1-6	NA	TGTGCCAGCAGCGTAGGGGCAGGGACCAGCTCCTATAATTCACCCCTCCACTTT	CASSVGAGTSSYNSPLHF
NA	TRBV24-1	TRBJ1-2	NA	TGTGCCACCAGTGATTCCGGCACCTATGGCTACACCTTC	CATSDSGTYGYTF
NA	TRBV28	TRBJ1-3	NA	TGTGCCAGCACCTTTAACCCGGGGCCAGGAAACACCATATATTTT	CASTFNPGPGNTIYF
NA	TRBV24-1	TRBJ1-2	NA	TGTGCCACCAGTGAAGCCAACGCAGCATATGGCTACACCTTC	CATSEANAAYGYTF
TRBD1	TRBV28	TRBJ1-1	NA	TGTGCCAGCAGTCCGCCGACAGGGATGAACACTGAAGCTTTCTTT	CASSPPTGMNTEAFF
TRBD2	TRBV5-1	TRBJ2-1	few	TGCGCCAGCAGCTTGGCGGGGGGGCGCGATGAGCAGTTCTTC	CASSLAGGRDEQFF
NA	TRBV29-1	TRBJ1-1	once	TGCAGCGTTGGTTCGGGGGCACGCACTGAAGCTTTCTTT	CSVGSGARTEAFF
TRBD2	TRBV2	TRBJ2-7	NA	TGTGCCAGCAGCCCCCAGCGGGATCGCTCCTACGAGCAGTACTTC	CASSPQRDRSYEQYF
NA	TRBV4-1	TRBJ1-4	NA	TGCGCCAGCAGCCAAGCCCCAAGTTGGAAACTGTTTTTT	CASSQAPSWKLFF